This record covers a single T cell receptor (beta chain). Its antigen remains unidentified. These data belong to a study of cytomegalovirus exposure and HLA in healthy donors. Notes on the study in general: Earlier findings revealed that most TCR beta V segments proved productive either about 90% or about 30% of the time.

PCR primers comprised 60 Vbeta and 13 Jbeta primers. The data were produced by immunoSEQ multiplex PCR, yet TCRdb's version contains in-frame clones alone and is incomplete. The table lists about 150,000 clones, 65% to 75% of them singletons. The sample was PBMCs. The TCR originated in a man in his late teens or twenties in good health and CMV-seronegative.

DNA of the CDR3: TGCGCCAGCAGCTCGGGGACAGGGTCGGGCAATGAGCAGTTCTTC. Translation gives CASSSGTGSGNEQFF. The chain links TRBV5-1 to TRBJ2-1; TRBD1 matches 9 bases. CDR1 and CDR2 (germline): SGHRS, YFSETQ. The length of the CDR3 is 15 residues. V was pared by 3 bases and J by 6 bases, with 7 bases of the junction left unmatched. Complete variable domain (other parts from reference TRBV5-1 and TRBJ2-1): KAGVTQTPRYLIKTRGQQVTLSCSPISGHRSVSWYQQTPGQGLQFLFEYFSETQRNKGNFPGRFSGRQFSNSRSEMNVSTLELGDSALYLCASSSGTGSGNEQFFGPGTRLTVL.